These T cell receptor beta chains were read from a single sample in a study of T cells in Graves' hyperthyroidism and ophthalmopathy. TCRdb independently ran MiXCR on the multiplex PCR reads; one entry per CDR3 protein. The table records 600,000 or so distinct CDR3 sequences, more than 45% of them present only once. Specimen: peripheral blood or thyroid tissue (not recorded which). The receptors here all came from a woman aged 18-30 years with Graves' hyperthyroidism. Both conserved end residues are trimmed from each CDR3. A D gene is named only where the DNA matches it firmly.

V gene,D gene,CDR3 protein
TRBV9,NA,ASSYSEGTAYGYT
TRBV10-3,TRBD1,APGGGSNQPQH
TRBV7-6,NA,ASSLIGTFAYEQY
TRBV29-1,NA,SANRDRANYGYT
TRBV19,NA,ASSFGRLLNTEAF
TRBV5-4,NA,ASMRQDNSPLH
TRBV12-3/TRBV12-4,NA,ASKRQITEAF
TRBV7-8,NA,ASTRSGGYETQY
TRBV25-1,TRBD1,ASSFSGTAISAF
TRBV7-2,NA,ASSWGAYEQY
TRBV25-1,NA,ASSRRTEYDGYT
TRBV7-9,NA,ASSPKPGINEKLF
TRBV7-2,NA,ASSPAARVDEKLF
TRBV14,NA,ASSQGRGDGYT
TRBV7-8,NA,ASSWLVTNEKLF
TRBV30,NA,AWSVGLWETQY
TRBV2,NA,ASSGRDGEGEKLF
TRBV11-2,NA,ASSLEQGLATNEKLF
TRBV14,NA,ASSPGLLAF
TRBV2,NA,ASSGAGRWTGELF
TRBV10-3,TRBD1,AISGGQGETQY
TRBV2,TRBD1,ASSRQGLVYEQY
TRBV20-1,NA,SASGYGYT
TRBV2,NA,ASRLNGGYGYT
TRBV7-3,TRBD1,ASSFRTGATGANVLT
TRBV10-3,TRBD2,ASSLPSGGAWAQY
TRBV7-2,NA,ASSLGGGAGYT
TRBV2,NA,ASSFGAGTGELF
TRBV20-1,TRBD1,SATHVNRGAYGYT
TRBV25-1,TRBD2,ARAAGGYQETQY
TRBV10-3,TRBD1,ASSYGGQAGVTEAF
TRBV29-1,NA,SVGHINQPQH
TRBV7-6,NA,ASSPRGASYEQY
TRBV9,NA,ASSVKGQNSPLH
TRBV29-1,NA,SVQQGREAF
TRBV10-3,TRBD1,AINPGQGHYNEQY
TRBV15,NA,ATSREEDQPQH
TRBV19,NA,ATNGGPETQY
TRBV7-9,NA,ASTSDLYTEAF
TRBV10-2,NA,ASSEGATNYGYT
TRBV6-2/TRBV6-3,NA,ASSYEPQYRDYGYT
TRBV7-9,TRBD1,ASSRGQGSNQPQH
TRBV24-1,TRBD1,ATSERTGNYGYT
TRBV7-9,TRBD1,ASSPTGPHEKLF
TRBV10-2,NA,ASIGLLGRGELF
TRBV10-3,TRBD2,ATGGSETQY
TRBV15,NA,ATSRSHGNEKLF
TRBV19,NA,ASSIAGNQPQH
TRBV11-2,TRBD1,ASSATGGGTNTGELF
TRBV7-9,NA,ASSSPADYLLGELF
TRBV7-2,NA,ASRQREKLF
TRBV19,NA,ASSIKTASVYGYT
TRBV2,TRBD1,ARSGTGESYNSPLH
TRBV6-5,NA,ASSLMGGGNTEAF